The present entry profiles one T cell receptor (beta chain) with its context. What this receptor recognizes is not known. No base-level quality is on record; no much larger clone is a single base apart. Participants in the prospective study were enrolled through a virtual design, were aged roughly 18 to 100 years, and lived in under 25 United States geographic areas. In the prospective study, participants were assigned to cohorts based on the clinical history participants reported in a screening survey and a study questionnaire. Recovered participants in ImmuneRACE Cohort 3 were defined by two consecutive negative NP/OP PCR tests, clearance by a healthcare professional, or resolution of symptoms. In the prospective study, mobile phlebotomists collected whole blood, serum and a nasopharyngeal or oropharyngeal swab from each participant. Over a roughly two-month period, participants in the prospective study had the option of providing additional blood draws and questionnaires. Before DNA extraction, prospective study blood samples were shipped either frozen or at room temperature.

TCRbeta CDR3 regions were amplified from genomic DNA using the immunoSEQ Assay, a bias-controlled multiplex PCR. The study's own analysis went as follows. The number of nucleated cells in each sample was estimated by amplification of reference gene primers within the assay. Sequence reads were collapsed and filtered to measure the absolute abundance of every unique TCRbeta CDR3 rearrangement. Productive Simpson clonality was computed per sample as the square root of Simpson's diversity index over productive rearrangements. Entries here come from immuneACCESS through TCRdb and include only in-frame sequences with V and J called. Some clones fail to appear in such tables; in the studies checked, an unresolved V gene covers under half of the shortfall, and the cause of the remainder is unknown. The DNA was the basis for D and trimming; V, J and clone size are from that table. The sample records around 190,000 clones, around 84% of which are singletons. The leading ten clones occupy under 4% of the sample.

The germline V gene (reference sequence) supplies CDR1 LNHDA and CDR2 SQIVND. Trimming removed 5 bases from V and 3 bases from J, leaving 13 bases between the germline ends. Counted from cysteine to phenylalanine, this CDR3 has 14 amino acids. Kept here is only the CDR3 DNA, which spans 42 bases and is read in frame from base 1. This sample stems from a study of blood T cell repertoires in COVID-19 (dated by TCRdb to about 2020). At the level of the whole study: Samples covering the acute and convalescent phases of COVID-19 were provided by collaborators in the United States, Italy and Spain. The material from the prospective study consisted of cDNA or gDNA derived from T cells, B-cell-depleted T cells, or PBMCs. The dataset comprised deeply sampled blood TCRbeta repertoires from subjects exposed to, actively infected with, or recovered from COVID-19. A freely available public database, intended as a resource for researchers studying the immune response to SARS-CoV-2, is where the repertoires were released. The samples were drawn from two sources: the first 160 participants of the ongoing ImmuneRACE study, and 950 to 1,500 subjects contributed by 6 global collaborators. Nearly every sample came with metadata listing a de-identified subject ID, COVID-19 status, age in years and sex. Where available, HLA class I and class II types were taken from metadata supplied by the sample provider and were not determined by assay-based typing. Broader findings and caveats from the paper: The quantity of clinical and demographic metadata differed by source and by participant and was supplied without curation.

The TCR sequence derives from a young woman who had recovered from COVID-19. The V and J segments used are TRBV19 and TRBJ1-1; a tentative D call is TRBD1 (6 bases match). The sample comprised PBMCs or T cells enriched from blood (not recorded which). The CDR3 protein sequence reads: CASSRQVLDTEAFF. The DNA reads TGTGCCAGTAGTCGACAGGTCCTAGACACTGAAGCTTTCTTT.